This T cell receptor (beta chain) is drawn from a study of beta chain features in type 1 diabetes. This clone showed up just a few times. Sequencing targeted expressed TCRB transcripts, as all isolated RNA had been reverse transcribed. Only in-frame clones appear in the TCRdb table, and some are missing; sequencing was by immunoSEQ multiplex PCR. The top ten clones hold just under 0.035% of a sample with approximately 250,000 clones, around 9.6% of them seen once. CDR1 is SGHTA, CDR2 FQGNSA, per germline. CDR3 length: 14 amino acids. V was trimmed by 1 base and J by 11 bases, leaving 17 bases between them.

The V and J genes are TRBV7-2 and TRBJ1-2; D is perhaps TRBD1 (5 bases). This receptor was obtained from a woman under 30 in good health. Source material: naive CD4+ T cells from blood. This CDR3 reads CASSLDARQGGYTF. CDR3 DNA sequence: TGTGCCAGCAGCTTAGACGCCCGGCAGGGTGGTTACACCTTC.